The 16 T cell receptor beta chains listed next were all sequenced from one sample in a study of T cell responses to AZD1222 COVID-19 vaccine. This table comes from immunoSEQ multiplex PCR, and its TCRdb copy is limited to in-frame clones, with some not included. The sample lists about 150,000 clones, 90% seen once, with less than 1.6% in the top ten. Sequences were derived from peripheral blood, sampled 28 days after the second AZD1222 dose. The receptors stem from an adult who received the AZD1222 COVID-19 vaccine.

The chain employs TRBV5-1 and TRBJ2-1; the D gene is possibly TRBD1 (6 bases). This CDR3 has 15 residues. Trimming stripped 0 bases from V and 1 base from J, with 8 bases between. Germline CDR1 SGHRS, CDR2 YFSETQ. In DNA, the CDR3 is TGCGCCAGCAGCTTGGATGGACAGTCCTACAATGAGCAGTTCTTC. Amino acids: CASSLDGQSYNEQFF.

V gene TRBV10-3 combines with J gene TRBJ1-2; 7 bases map to TRBD1. This CDR3 is 13 amino acids long. V was pared by 6 bases and J by 8 bases, with 9 bases of the junction left unmatched. Germline CDR1 and CDR2: ENHRY and SYGVKD. Here the CDR3 DNA reads TGTGCCATCAGAAGAGACAGGGAGGGAGGCTACACCTTC. Translation gives CAIRRDREGGYTF.

The V call is TRBV10-3, the J call TRBJ2-1, with unresolved D. CDR3 length: 13 residues. CDR1 and CDR2 (germline): ENHRY, SYGVKD. Trimming removed 5 bases at V and 8 bases at J, with 13 bases between. The CDR3 spells CAISTPSIDEQFF. For the CDR3, the DNA is TGTGCCATCAGTACCCCTAGTATCGATGAGCAGTTCTTC.

The chain is built from TRBV10-2 and TRBJ1-4; D is ambiguous. This CDR3 is built from 14 residues. CDR1 and CDR2 from the germline V gene are WSHSY and SAAADI. V lost 7 bases and J 4 bases, leaving 13 bases between the germline ends. CDR3 loop: CASTPGPRNEKLFF. CDR3 DNA sequence: TGCGCCAGCACCCCCGGGCCCCGTAATGAAAAACTGTTTTTT.

CDR3 in DNA: TGTGCCAGCAGTTCTCACGCTAACTATGGCTACACCTTC. Encoded protein: CASSSHANYGYTF. This rearrangement joins TRBV12-3 or TRBV12-4 to TRBJ1-2; D is undetermined. Trimming stripped 4 bases from V and 0 bases from J, with 6 bases between. The CDR3 consists of 13 residues.

This clone was detected once. This chain uses TRBV5-1 with TRBJ2-7, with D perhaps given as TRBD1 or TRBD2 (5 bases each). The CDR3 is 12 amino acids. V lost 6 bases to trimming and J lost 5 bases, with 12 bases between them. Germline V gene sequence: CDR1 SGHRS, CDR2 YFSETQ. CDR3 amino acids: CASNGALDEQYF. The DNA for the CDR3 is TGCGCCAGCAACGGGGCCCTTGACGAGCAGTACTTC.

The rearrangement uses TRBV5-1 and TRBJ1-4; D call uncertain. Looked up from germline, CDR1 is SGHRS and CDR2 is YFSETQ. The CDR3 runs 12 residues. The V and J ends lost 4 bases and 8 bases respectively, with 9 bases between them. Written as DNA, the CDR3 is TGCGCCAGCAGCCCAAGTCCCGAAAAACTGTTTTTT. Its protein product is CASSPSPEKLFF.

This rearrangement joins TRBV5-6 to TRBJ1-6; D unclear. The CDR3 sequence is 14 residues long. The ends were cut back, 5 bases at V and 10 bases at J, with 16 bases in the middle. Per germline, CDR1 SGHDT and CDR2 YYEEEE. The CDR3 region is CASRPRHLMSPLHF. CDR3 sequence (DNA): TGTGCCAGCAGGCCGCGACATCTTATGTCACCCCTCCACTTT.

The rearrangement links TRBV5-1 to TRBJ2-2; 7 nucleotides line up with TRBD1. Germline assignment: CDR1 SGHRS and CDR2 YFSETQ. The CDR3 contains 14 residues. V was clipped by 3 bases and J by 6 bases; unmatched bases: 5. Here the CDR3 DNA reads TGCGCCAGCAGCTGGAGACAGGGATCCGGGGAGCTGTTTTTT. This codes for CASSWRQGSGELFF.

V and J are TRBV11-2 and TRBJ1-1, with D maybe TRBD1 (6 bases). Germline V gene lookup returns CDR1 SGHAT and CDR2 FQNNGV. CDR3 size: 15 residues. Between the trimmed V and J ends, which lost 2 bases and 0 bases, there was a span of 10 bases. CDR3 DNA: TGTGCCAGCAGCTTAACCAGGGGACTGAACACTGAAGCTTTCTTT. It codes for CASSLTRGLNTEAFF.

J is TRBJ2-2 and V is TRBV5-1; D not resolved. This CDR3 comprises 16 residues. From germline, CDR1 is SGHRS and CDR2 YFSETQ. The germline V and J ends were trimmed by 4 bases and 0 bases, with 13 bases remaining between them. CDR3 sequence: CASSPRAGSNTGELFF. As DNA, the CDR3 is TGCGCCAGCAGCCCAAGGGCAGGCTCGAACACCGGGGAGCTGTTTTTT.

The V gene is TRBV18, the J gene TRBJ2-7; D might be TRBD1 (6 bases). Germline V gene sequence: CDR1 KGHSH, CDR2 LQKENI. Trimming pared 6 bases from V and 0 bases from J, leaving 12 bases between. CDR3 length: 14 amino acids. In DNA form, the CDR3 reads TGTGCCAGCTCGACGGAACAGGGCTCCTACGAGCAGTACTTC. This sequence encodes CASSTEQGSYEQYF.

This chain joins TRBV4-2 and TRBJ2-2; D possibly corresponds to TRBD1 (6 bases). CDR1 is LGHNA, CDR2 YNFKEQ, per germline. The CDR3 runs 16 residues. Deletions cut 3 bases from V and 1 base from J, with 12 bases between. The CDR3 sequence is CASSQAYRENTGELFF. The DNA of the CDR3 is TGTGCCAGCAGCCAGGCCTACAGGGAGAACACCGGGGAGCTGTTTTTT.

This sequence joins TRBV18 and TRBJ2-7; TRBD1 matches 10 bases. This CDR3 contains 13 residues. Germline V gene sequence: CDR1 KGHSH, CDR2 LQKENI. V trimming: 5 bases; J trimming: 7 bases; junction bases outside the gene matches: 5. In DNA form, the CDR3 reads TGTGCCAGCTCATCGACAGGGGGCATAGAGCAGTACTTC. Amino acid sequence: CASSSTGGIEQYF.

This rearrangement joins TRBV5-6 to TRBJ2-1; 7 bases are a match to TRBD2. The CDR3 is 16 residues long. The V gene end was trimmed by 4 bases and the J gene end by 12 bases; junction bases not matched to a gene: 19. CDR1 and CDR2 (germline): SGHDT, YYEEEE. The CDR3 loop is CASSLGTTEIRVGQFF. CDR3 DNA: TGTGCCAGCAGCCTAGGGACTACCGAGATCCGAGTCGGGCAGTTCTTC.

V usage is TRBV9 and J usage is TRBJ1-6; 10 bases agree with TRBD1. The CDR3 spans 16 residues. Unmatched junction bases numbered 6, after V lost 3 bases and J lost 6 bases. Germline-derived CDR1 and CDR2 are SGDLS and YYNGEE. CDR3 region: CASSASDRGFNSPLHF. The CDR3 DNA sequence: TGTGCCAGCAGCGCATCGGACAGGGGGTTTAATTCACCCCTCCACTTT.